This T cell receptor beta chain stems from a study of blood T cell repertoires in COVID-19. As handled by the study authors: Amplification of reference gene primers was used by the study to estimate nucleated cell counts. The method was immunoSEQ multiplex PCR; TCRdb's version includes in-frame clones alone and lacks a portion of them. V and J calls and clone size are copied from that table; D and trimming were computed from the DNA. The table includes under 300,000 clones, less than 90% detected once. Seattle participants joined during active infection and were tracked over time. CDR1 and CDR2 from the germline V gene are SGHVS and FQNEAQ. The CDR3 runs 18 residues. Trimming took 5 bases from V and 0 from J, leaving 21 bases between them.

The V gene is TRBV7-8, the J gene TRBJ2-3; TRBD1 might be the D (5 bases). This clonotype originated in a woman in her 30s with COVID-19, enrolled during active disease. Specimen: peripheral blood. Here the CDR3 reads CASSLQAGWGPSTDTQYF. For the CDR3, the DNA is TGTGCCAGCAGCCTCCAGGCAGGCTGGGGCCCGAGCACAGATACGCAGTATTTT.